These 12 T cell receptor beta chains were sequenced from one sample in a study of T cell responses to AZD1222 COVID-19 vaccine. Some clones are missing from TCRdb's copy, which holds only in-frame ones; the method was immunoSEQ multiplex PCR. The sample carries over 130,000 clones, around 90% recorded once. This sample comprised peripheral blood, obtained 28 days after the second AZD1222 dose. These receptor sequences come from an adult who received the AZD1222 COVID-19 vaccine.

This clone was picked up one time. The chain joins TRBV18 to TRBJ1-1; D is undetermined. The V end was cut by 0 bases, the J end by 3 bases, with 8 bases between. Germline V gives CDR1 KGHSH, CDR2 LQKENI. CDR3 size: 14 residues. CDR3: CASSPPLVDTEAFF. The CDR3 DNA follows: TGTGCCAGCTCACCACCCCTCGTGGACACTGAAGCTTTCTTT.

This clone came up once. This rearrangement joins TRBV9 to TRBJ1-2; D might be TRBD1 (5 bases). Germline V lookup: CDR1 SGDLS, CDR2 YYNGEE. V shed 3 bases and J shed 1 base, with 16 bases lying between them. The CDR3 length is 16 residues. The DNA of the CDR3 is TGTGCCAGCAGCGGGGGGGACGCAGGAGGTAACTATGGCTACACCTTC. Translating it yields CASSGGDAGGNYGYTF.

The genes are TRBV28 and TRBJ2-3, with D possibly matching TRBD2 (6 bases). Germline CDR1 MDHEN, CDR2 SYDVKM. V lost 3 bases and J lost 5, with 9 bases in between. The CDR3 runs 13 residues. CDR3 region: CASSLAGRDTQYF. DNA of the CDR3: TGTGCCAGCAGTTTGGCCGGGAGAGATACGCAGTATTTT.

The genes are TRBV3-1 (or the pseudogene TRBV3-2) and TRBJ2-5; D is possibly TRBD2 (6 bases). CDR1 is LGHDT and CDR2 is YNNKEL in the germline V gene (reference sequence). This CDR3 has 15 residues. V shed 1 base and J shed 1 base, with 10 bases lying between them. The CDR3 nucleotides are TGTGCCAGCAGCCAAGCTGGAGGGTCCCAAGAGACCCAGTACTTC. Amino acid sequence: CASSQAGGSQETQYF.

The V and J genes are TRBV5-6 and TRBJ2-7; D is perhaps TRBD2 (5 bases). Germline V gene sequence: CDR1 SGHDT, CDR2 YYEEEE. The CDR3 is made up of 13 amino acids. With 0 bases removed from V and 5 bases from J, the gap between germline ends came to 9 bases. The CDR3 region is CASSLARGHEQYV. DNA for the CDR3: TGTGCCAGCAGCTTGGCCCGGGGTCACGAGCAGTACGTC.

This clone was counted once. The chain recombines TRBV30 with TRBJ1-1, with a weak D call TRBD1 (5 bases). The V end lost 7 bases, the J end lost 6 bases, and 15 bases lay between the germline ends. The germline gives CDR1 GTSNPN, CDR2 SVGIG (reference sequence). The CDR3 covers 12 residues. The CDR3: CASSRGGAEAFF. DNA for the CDR3: TGTGCCTCCTCCCGGGGAGGGGCTGAAGCTTTCTTT. The full variable domain, in which reference TRBV30 and TRBJ1-1 provide the parts outside the CDR3, is SQTIHQWPATLVQPVGSPLSLECTVEGTSNPNLYWYRQAAGRGLQLLFYSVGIGQISSEVPQNLSASRPQDRQFILSSKKLLLSDSGFYLCASSRGGAEAFFGQGTRLTVV.

The chain has TRBV7-9 and TRBJ1-2; tentative D call: TRBD1 (5 bases). Trimming took 1 base from V and 2 from J, leaving 8 bases between them. Germline-derived CDR1 and CDR2 are SEHNR and FQNEAQ (reference sequence). CDR3 length: 14 amino acids. In DNA form, the CDR3 reads TGTGCCAGCAGCTTAGGTCAGGGAAACTATGGCTACACCTTC. Protein sequence: CASSLGQGNYGYTF. Drawing the rest from reference TRBV7-9 and TRBJ1-2, the complete variable domain is DTGVSQNPRHKITKRGQNVTFRCDPISEHNRLYWYRQTLGQGPEFLTYFQNEAQLEKSRLLSDRFSAERPKGSFSTLEIQRTEQGDSAMYLCASSLGQGNYGYTFGSGTRLTVV.

The chain recombines TRBV24-1 with TRBJ1-5; D is unresolved. With 9 bases removed from V and 2 bases from J, the gap between germline ends came to 16 bases. CDR1 is KGHDR and CDR2 is SFDVKD in the germline V gene. There are 15 residues in the CDR3. The CDR3 loop reads CATGSRDSGNQPQHF. CDR3 DNA sequence: TGTGCCACCGGGTCAAGGGATTCGGGCAATCAGCCCCAGCATTTT.

This clone has only one observation. V gene TRBV11-2 combines with J gene TRBJ2-1; 7 nucleotides line up with TRBD2. CDR3 length: 16 residues. The J segment lost 5 bases and the V segment lost 2 bases, leaving 9 bases of the junction unmatched. Germline loops: CDR1 SGHAT, CDR2 FQNNGV. In DNA, the CDR3 is TGTGCCAGCAGCTTAAGATCTGGGACTACCCACAATGAGCAGTTCTTC. Translation: CASSLRSGTTHNEQFF.

V gene TRBV10-2 combines with J gene TRBJ1-5; D may be TRBD1 (6 bases). Germline assignment: CDR1 WSHSY and CDR2 SAAADI. The CDR3 consists of 14 residues. V lost 6 bases, J lost 4 bases, and 13 bases lay in between. The CDR3 nucleotides read TGCGCCAGCAGCGAGGGAGGGGGGAATCAGCCCCAGCATTTT. Encoded protein: CASSEGGGNQPQHF.

The table lists this clone with a count of one. CDR3 in DNA: TGTGCCAGCAGTGCTAGGGGGTCTAACTATGGCTACACCTTC. This encodes CASSARGSNYGYTF. This chain joins TRBV2 and TRBJ1-2, with a weak D call TRBD1 (6 bases). The germline V and J ends were trimmed by 4 bases and 0 bases, with 9 bases remaining between them. The CDR3 length is 14 residues. Germline loops: CDR1 SNHLY, CDR2 FYNNEI.

The V and J genes are TRBV5-1 and TRBJ2-2; the D gene is possibly TRBD1 (5 bases). Trimming left V 4 bases short and J 9 bases short, with 13 bases between. Germline CDR1 is SGHRS and CDR2 is YFSETQ. The CDR3 contains 13 residues. The CDR3, as DNA: TGCGCCAGCAGCCCTCAGGGATACAGGGAGCTGTTTTTT. Translated, it gives CASSPQGYRELFF.